The 3 T cell receptor beta chains given below trace back to one sample, sequenced in a study of shared clonotypes between healthy human individuals. The method was immunoSEQ multiplex PCR; TCRdb's version includes in-frame clones alone and lacks a portion of them. The repertoire holds approximately 1.9 million clones, with around 93% as singletons. The naive CD8 population came from CD45RO-negative cells selected for CCR7, without terminally differentiated effector memory CD45RA+ cells. Material: naive CD8+ T cells from PBMCs. Receptors originate from a man between 18 and 35 years old in good health. Some clones in this sample may be carry-over from other donors' samples.

The chain recombines TRBV7-9 with TRBJ2-5; the D is unclear. Trimming took 0 bases from V and 4 from J, leaving 15 bases between them. The CDR3 totals 16 residues. The germline gives CDR1 SEHNR, CDR2 FQNEAQ (reference sequence). The CDR3, as DNA: TGTGCCAGCAGCTTAGCTGTTCAGAGACACGTAGAGACCCAGTACTTC. This codes for CASSLAVQRHVETQYF.

This clone came up once. This sequence joins TRBV14 and TRBJ2-3, with TRBD2 matching over 9 bases. The CDR3 runs to 15 residues. V lost 1 base, J lost 5 bases, and 4 bases stayed unmatched. The germline V gene encodes CDR1 SGHDN and CDR2 FVKESK. In DNA form, the CDR3 reads TGTGCCAGCAGCCAAGGTCTAGCGGGATTAGATACGCAGTATTTT. It is translated as CASSQGLAGLDTQYF.

This clone was observed a handful of times. The V call is TRBV4-1, the J call TRBJ1-5; D gene unclear. Germline CDR1 and CDR2: MGHRA and YSYEKL. V was shortened by 4 bases and J by 3 bases, with 13 bases between the two germline ends. This CDR3 is 15 amino acids long. The CDR3 sequence is CASSPGGWANQPQHF. CDR3 nucleotide sequence: TGCGCCAGCAGCCCAGGCGGGTGGGCCAATCAGCCCCAGCATTTT.